A single TCR beta chain is shown here with its context. This sample is part of a study of blood T cell repertoires in COVID-19. Study-wide context: Acute and convalescent COVID-19 samples came from the United States, Italy and Spain. Nucleic acid was either cDNA or gDNA, and it came from T cells, B-cell-depleted T cells, or PBMCs.

Authors' processing steps: Scientists estimated how many nucleated cells there were by amplifying reference gene primers. The assay was immunoSEQ multiplex PCR, and TCRdb's table has in-frame clones only and misses some. V and J calls and clone size are as listed in that table; D and trimming were resolved from the DNA. The sample has about 150,000 clones, about 85% seen once; the top ten hold about 2.4%. Between the trimmed V and J ends, which lost 5 bases and 8 bases, there was a span of 12 bases. The CDR3 contains 12 residues. Input material: peripheral blood. The genes are TRBV12-3 or TRBV12-4 and TRBJ1-2; D is undetermined. The sequence was obtained from a woman aged 70-85 years with acute or convalescent COVID-19. Written as DNA, the CDR3 is TGTGCCAGCAGTCAGAAAATTGGCGGCTACACCTTC. The encoded protein is CASSQKIGGYTF.